A single sample gave rise to the 11 T cell receptor beta chains below, sequenced in a study of blood T cell repertoires in COVID-19. The table came from immunoSEQ multiplex PCR; TCRdb's copy has only in-frame clones and leaves some out. The table includes roughly 200,000 clones, roughly 75% detected once. Sequenced material: peripheral blood. The receptors were sampled from a woman aged 70-85 years with acute or convalescent COVID-19.

The chain recombines TRBV10-1 with TRBJ2-3, with D perhaps matching TRBD2 (6 bases). Trimming shortened V by 0 bases and J by 6 bases, and 10 bases separated the two germline ends. This CDR3 is 14 amino acids long. Germline V gives CDR1 WNHNN, CDR2 SYGVQD (reference sequence). CDR3 loop: CASSESGRSDTQYF. The DNA of the CDR3 is TGCGCCAGCAGTGAGTCCGGGAGATCGGATACGCAGTATTTT.

As regards this clone: A read error may produce the germline difference seen at one junction end. The chain employs TRBV7-2 and TRBJ2-1; D is undetermined. The CDR3 spans 13 residues. The germline V gene encodes CDR1 SGHTA and CDR2 FQGNSA. CDR3 bases: TGTGCCAGCAGCTTTTACCCCTACGATGAGCAGTTCTTC. Amino acids: CASSFYPYDEQFF.

This clone showed up just a few times. The chain combines TRBV4-1 with TRBJ1-6; 7 positions agree with TRBD1. This CDR3 spans 16 amino acids. Germline V gene sequence: CDR1 MGHRA, CDR2 YSYEKL. V shed 4 bases, J shed 5 bases, and the junction held 8 bases outside the gene matches. CDR3 sequence: CASSLTAGTDNSPLHF. CDR3 nucleotides: TGCGCCAGCAGCCTGACAGCCGGGACAGATAATTCACCCCTCCACTTT.

The chain couples TRBV28 to TRBJ2-5, with 7 bases aligning to TRBD1. Germline-derived CDR1 and CDR2 are MDHEN and SYDVKM. V lost 6 bases to trimming and J lost 4 bases; unmatched junction nucleotides: 11. This CDR3 spans 15 amino acids. The CDR3 DNA sequence: TGTGCCAGCAGCCCTCCTCAGAGGGGGCGAGAGACCCAGTACTTC. It specifies CASSPPQRGRETQYF.

The V gene is TRBV21-1, the J gene TRBJ1-5. TRBV21-1 is a pseudogene. This CDR3 spans 12 amino acids. For the CDR3, the DNA is TGTGCCAGCATAAATAGCAATCAGCCCCAGCATTTT. This codes for CASINSNQPQHF.

In this sample, this clone turned up a few times. The chain employs TRBV7-8 and TRBJ2-1; 8 nucleotides match TRBD1. CDR1 and CDR2 from the germline V gene are SGHVS and FQNEAQ. There are 16 residues in the CDR3. V lost 1 base and J lost 5; bases outside the gene matches: 7. Written as DNA, the CDR3 is TGTGCCAGCAGCTTAGAGTACAGGGGGTTTGACAATGAGCAGTTCTTC. It translates to CASSLEYRGFDNEQFF.

V gene TRBV6-4 combines with J gene TRBJ2-3; TRBD2 matches at 8 bases. V shed 3 bases, J shed 4 bases, and the junction held 3 bases outside the gene matches. Germline V CDR1 and CDR2: MRHNA, SNTAGT. The CDR3 is 14 residues long. The CDR3 coding sequence is TGTGCCAGCAGTGAGGCGGGAGGCGCAGATACGCAGTATTTT. Protein sequence: CASSEAGGADTQYF.

The chain joins TRBV2 to TRBJ1-2; 7 bases fit TRBD1. The J segment lost 7 bases and the V segment lost 6 bases, leaving 11 bases of the junction unmatched. This CDR3 contains 14 residues. Germline CDR1 reads SNHLY; CDR2 reads FYNNEI. This CDR3 is CASRAGTVAIGYTF. CDR3 bases: TGTGCCAGCAGGGCAGGGACAGTGGCGATTGGCTACACCTTC.

V gene TRBV30 combines with J gene TRBJ2-7, with a weak D call TRBD1 (5 bases). The V gene lost 5 bases and the J gene lost 2 bases, with 13 bases spanning the gap. This CDR3 comprises 13 residues. Germline CDR1 GTSNPN, CDR2 SVGIG (reference sequence). CDR3 region: CAWGKGIPYEQYF. The CDR3 region has the DNA TGTGCCTGGGGGAAGGGGATCCCCTACGAGCAGTACTTC.

This clone was found a few times. CDR3 bases: TGTGCCAGCAGCCCGACCCCCGACAGGGCCCTCACCCAAGCTTTCTTT. Translation: CASSPTPDRALTQAFF. J is TRBJ1-1 and V is TRBV7-9, with 7 bases aligning to TRBD1. The CDR3 totals 16 residues. Germline V gene data show CDR1 as SEHNR and CDR2 as FQNEAQ (reference sequence). The V segment lost 5 bases and the J segment 9 bases; nucleotides outside the gene matches: 18.

This clone was picked up a small number of times. This chain uses TRBV11-2 with TRBJ1-2; D ambiguous. The germline V and J ends were trimmed by 0 bases and 4 bases, with 6 bases remaining between them. The germline CDR1 and CDR2 sequences are SGHAT and FQNNGV. The length of the CDR3 is 13 residues. The CDR3 protein is CASSLEESYGYTF. The CDR3, as DNA: TGTGCCAGCAGCTTAGAGGAGAGCTATGGCTACACCTTC.